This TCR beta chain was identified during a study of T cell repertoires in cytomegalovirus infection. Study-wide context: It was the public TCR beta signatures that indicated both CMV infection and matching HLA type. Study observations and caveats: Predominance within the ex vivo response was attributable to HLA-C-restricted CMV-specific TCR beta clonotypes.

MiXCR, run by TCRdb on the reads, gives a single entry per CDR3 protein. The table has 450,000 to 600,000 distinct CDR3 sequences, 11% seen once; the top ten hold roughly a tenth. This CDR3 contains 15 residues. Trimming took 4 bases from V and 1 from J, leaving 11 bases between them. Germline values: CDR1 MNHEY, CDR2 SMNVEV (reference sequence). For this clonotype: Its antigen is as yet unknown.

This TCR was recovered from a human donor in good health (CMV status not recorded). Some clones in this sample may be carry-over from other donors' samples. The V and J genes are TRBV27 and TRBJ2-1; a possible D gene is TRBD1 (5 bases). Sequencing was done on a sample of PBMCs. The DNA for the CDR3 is TGTGCCAGCAGTTCCCCCAGGGTTTCCTACAATGAGCAGTTCTTC. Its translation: CASSSPRVSYNEQFF.